This passage covers 19 T cell receptor beta chains from one sample sequenced in a study of blood T cell repertoires in COVID-19. TCRdb keeps only in-frame clones here, not all; method: immunoSEQ multiplex PCR. The profile covers about 170,000 clones, with over 80% appearing a single time and 2.9% taken by the ten largest. The material sequenced was peripheral blood. The origin of the receptors is a woman aged 55 to 70 with acute or convalescent COVID-19.

The chain recombines TRBV14 with TRBJ1-1; D call uncertain. This CDR3 has 17 amino acids. Germline V gene data show CDR1 as SGHDN and CDR2 as FVKESK. V was clipped by 1 base and J by 1 base, with 16 bases between them. The CDR3 region has the DNA TGTGCCAGCAGCCAAGGGAACAGCTTGTCCGGGAACACTGAAGCTTTCTTT. This encodes CASSQGNSLSGNTEAFF. The full variable domain, rest sourced from reference TRBV14 and TRBJ1-1, is EAGVTQFPSHSVIEKGQTVTLRCDPISGHDNLYWYRRVMGKEIKFLLHFVKESKQDESGMPNNRFLAERTGGTYSTLKVQPAELEDSGVYFCASSQGNSLSGNTEAFFGQGTRLTVV.

In its sample, this clone was seen once. The V and J genes are TRBV23-1 and TRBJ2-3; a weak D match, TRBD1 (5 bases). TRBV23-1 is an open reading frame whose function is uncertain. Trimming pared 0 bases from V and 0 bases from J, leaving 10 bases between. This CDR3 contains 16 residues. Written as DNA, the CDR3 is TGCGCCAGCAGTCAATCCCCCAGGGCTAGCACAGATACGCAGTATTTT. This codes for CASSQSPRASTDTQYF.

This chain links TRBV29-1 with TRBJ1-2; 9 positions agree with TRBD1. V gave up 7 bases and J gave up 7 bases; unmatched junction bases: 10. CDR1 and CDR2 from the germline V gene are SQVTM and ANQGSEA. The CDR3 runs to 13 residues. The CDR3 DNA follows: TGCAGCGCACCGGGACAGGGATCTGGTGGCTACACCTTC. It translates to CSAPGQGSGGYTF.

This chain uses TRBV5-4 with TRBJ2-3; 8 positions agree with TRBD2. V lost 2 bases and J lost 0; bases outside the gene matches: 5. Germline values: CDR1 SGHNT, CDR2 YYREEE (reference sequence). The CDR3 sequence is 16 residues long. The chain's CDR3 is CASSFIAGPSTDTQYF. CDR3 nucleotides: TGTGCCAGCAGCTTTATAGCGGGGCCTAGCACAGATACGCAGTATTTT.

This rearrangement joins TRBV4-1 to TRBJ1-5; D is unclear. The CDR3 runs to 15 residues. Per the germline V gene, CDR1 is MGHRA and CDR2 is YSYEKL. Trimming stripped 0 bases from V and 5 bases from J, with 11 bases between. CDR3 bases: TGCGCCAGCAGCCAAGATAAGCAGGTTTATCAGCCCCAGCATTTT. This codes for CASSQDKQVYQPQHF.

In its sample, this clone was seen once. The chain employs TRBV19 and TRBJ1-1, with 7 bases lining up with TRBD1. The V gene end was trimmed by 5 bases and the J gene end by 2 bases; junction bases not matched to a gene: 5. This CDR3 has 14 amino acids. CDR1 and CDR2 (germline): LNHDA, SQIVND (reference sequence). The CDR3 protein is CASSPDRINTEAFF. The CDR3 DNA sequence: TGTGCCAGTAGTCCGGACAGGATAAACACTGAAGCTTTCTTT.

V and J are TRBV4-1 and TRBJ2-7; unclear D gene. V shed 1 base and J shed 0 bases, with 13 bases lying between them. CDR3 length: 16 residues. Germline CDR1 is MGHRA and CDR2 is YSYEKL. This chain's CDR3 is CASSQVATGSSYEQYF. CDR3 DNA sequence: TGCGCCAGCAGCCAAGTCGCCACCGGGTCCTCCTACGAGCAGTACTTC.

The rearrangement links TRBV9 to TRBJ2-7, with TRBD1 matching over 7 bases. V trimming: 0 bases; J trimming: 6 bases; junction bases outside the gene matches: 6. The CDR3 has 14 amino acids. Germline loops: CDR1 SGDLS, CDR2 YYNGEE. This chain's CDR3 is CASSVEEGAIEQYF. In DNA, the CDR3 is TGTGCCAGCAGCGTAGAAGAGGGGGCTATCGAGCAGTACTTC.

The chain combines TRBV29-1 with TRBJ2-7; D perhaps matches TRBD2 (6 bases). Germline values: CDR1 SQVTM, CDR2 ANQGSEA. This CDR3 spans 12 amino acids. Trimming pared 8 bases from V and 5 bases from J, leaving 16 bases between. The CDR3 DNA follows: TGCAGCTGCCGGGACTCGGGGCACGAGCAGTACTTC. It codes for CSCRDSGHEQYF.

The rearrangement links TRBV28 to TRBJ2-3, with 8 nucleotides matching TRBD2. Trimming cost V 6 bases and J 1 base; bases outside gene matches: 15. The CDR3 extends over 18 amino acids. CDR1 MDHEN and CDR2 SYDVKM come from the germline V gene. The CDR3 reads CASSPLGSGGLRTDTQYF. The CDR3, as DNA: TGTGCCAGCAGCCCCTTGGGGAGCGGGGGCCTCCGCACAGATACGCAGTATTTT.

The V call is TRBV28, the J call TRBJ2-3; D perhaps matches TRBD1 (7 bases). Germline CDR1 and CDR2: MDHEN and SYDVKM. V was cut by 5 bases and J by 1 base, with 13 bases left in between. The CDR3 contains 15 residues. The DNA for the CDR3 is TGTGCCAGCAGTATCGGCGGGACAGGCACAGATACGCAGTATTTT. Its protein product is CASSIGGTGTDTQYF.

This CDR3 is CASSLRGISSYEQYF. CDR3 bases: TGTGCCAGCAGTTTAAGGGGAATTAGCTCCTACGAGCAGTACTTC. This chain joins TRBV28 and TRBJ2-7, with D tentatively TRBD1 (5 bases). Between the trimmed V and J ends, which lost 2 bases and 0 bases, there was a span of 11 bases. The CDR3 spans 15 residues. CDR1 and CDR2 (germline): MDHEN, SYDVKM.

This rearrangement joins TRBV5-1 to TRBJ1-2; D remains unclear. Germline V CDR1 and CDR2: SGHRS, YFSETQ. CDR3 size: 12 residues. The V and J ends lost 0 bases and 4 bases respectively, with 4 bases between them. The CDR3 DNA is TGCGCCAGCAGCTTGGGAGGCTATGGCTACACCTTC. This sequence encodes CASSLGGYGYTF.

The chain joins TRBV12-3 or TRBV12-4 to TRBJ1-2; D unresolved. The V gene lost 3 bases and the J gene lost 3 bases, with 8 bases spanning the gap. The CDR3 is made up of 13 amino acids. In DNA form, the CDR3 reads TGTGCCAGCAGTTTGAGGGAAGACTATGGCTACACCTTC. Translated, it gives CASSLREDYGYTF.

V is TRBV5-6 and J is TRBJ1-6, with TRBD1 matching 9 bases. Germline assignment: CDR1 SGHDT and CDR2 YYEEEE. The length of the CDR3 is 16 residues. With V trimmed by 4 bases and J by 5 bases, 7 bases remained unmatched. Written as DNA, the CDR3 is TGTGCCAGCAGCATGGGACAGGGCTGGAATAATTCACCCCTCCACTTT. This sequence encodes CASSMGQGWNNSPLHF.

This clone occurred once. The chain employs TRBV6-2 or TRBV6-3 and TRBJ2-5, with a possible D match to TRBD2 (5 bases). Germline loops: CDR1 MNHEY, CDR2 SVGEGT. This CDR3 spans 15 amino acids. V was cut by 4 bases and J by 2 bases, with 14 bases left in between. Here the CDR3 DNA reads TGTGCCAGCAGTTGGAGAGGGCTAGCTCAAGAGACCCAGTACTTC. It specifies CASSWRGLAQETQYF.

The rearrangement links TRBV7-2 to TRBJ2-7; D is perhaps TRBD2 (5 bases). This CDR3 is 15 amino acids long. Looked up from germline, CDR1 is SGHTA and CDR2 is FQGNSA. Trimming pared 1 base from V and 2 bases from J, leaving 12 bases between. CDR3 loop: CASSLGSAGTYEQYF. The CDR3 region has the DNA TGTGCCAGCAGCTTAGGAAGCGCCGGGACCTACGAGCAGTACTTC.

The count of this clone is one. The genes are TRBV9 and TRBJ2-3; 13 nucleotides align to TRBD2. After removal of 2 bases from V and 2 bases from J, the junction contained 5 bases not matched to a gene. The length of the CDR3 is 17 residues. Per germline, CDR1 SGDLS and CDR2 YYNGEE. This chain's CDR3 is CASSVTSGGAVTDTQYF. The DNA for the CDR3 is TGTGCCAGCAGCGTTACTAGCGGGGGGGCGGTCACAGATACGCAGTATTTT.

V gene TRBV5-6 combines with J gene TRBJ1-2, with D maybe TRBD1 (5 bases). This CDR3 has 15 residues. V lost 5 bases, J lost 2 bases, and 16 bases lay in between. The germline V gene has CDR1 SGHDT and CDR2 YYEEEE. The CDR3 bases are TGTGCCAGCAGGGCCGCAGGGAGGAAGAACTATGGCTACACCTTC. It translates to CASRAAGRKNYGYTF. Based on the CDR3 plus reference TRBV5-6 and TRBJ1-2, the full variable domain is DAGVTQSPTHLIKTRGQQVTLRCSPKSGHDTVSWYQQALGQGPQFIFQYYEEEERQRGNFPDRFSGHQFPNYSSELNVNALLLGDSALYLCASRAAGRKNYGYTFGSGTRLTVV.